This entry lists 32 T cell receptor beta chains sequenced from one sample in a study of OX40 agonist ivuxolimab in advanced cancers. Assay: immunoSEQ multiplex PCR; the TCRdb copy retains only in-frame clones and omits some. The data show 37,000 or so clones, 60% to 80% seen once. The starting material was CD4+ or CD8+ T cells sorted from blood, obtained in a trial of the OX40 agonist ivuxolimab. The receptors stem from an adult with an advanced solid tumor such as melanoma, head and neck, liver or kidney cancer.

This clone appeared a single time. J is TRBJ2-7 and V is TRBV2, with D perhaps TRBD1 (6 bases). Germline V lookup: CDR1 SNHLY, CDR2 FYNNEI. V was clipped by 2 bases and J by 2 bases, with 10 bases between them. The CDR3 runs to 14 residues. The CDR3 bases are TGTGCCAGCAGTGAATGGGACACAACCTACGAGCAGTACTTC. Encoded protein: CASSEWDTTYEQYF.

V gene TRBV7-9 combines with J gene TRBJ2-1; TRBD1 agrees at 8 bases. The CDR3 is made up of 14 amino acids. The V and J ends lost 6 bases and 4 bases, in that order; junction bases with no gene match: 5. CDR1 is SEHNR, CDR2 FQNEAQ, per germline (reference sequence). CDR3 nucleotides: TGTGCCAGCAGTTCGTGGACAGGGTACAATGAGCAGTTCTTC. Its protein product is CASSSWTGYNEQFF.

The V and J genes are TRBV4-3 and TRBJ1-2, with a weak D call TRBD1 (5 bases). This CDR3 has 15 amino acids. Per the germline V gene, CDR1 is LGHNA and CDR2 is YSLEER. V gave up 1 base and J gave up 5 bases, with 14 bases separating them. CDR3 DNA: TGCGCCAGCAGCCAAGTTGGCGGAGGGACGTATGGCTACACCTTC. It yields the protein CASSQVGGGTYGYTF.

This clone has more than one count but fewer than ten. This sequence joins TRBV28 and TRBJ1-5; no clear D gene. From germline, CDR1 is MDHEN and CDR2 SYDVKM. The CDR3 is 14 residues long. V shed 5 bases and J shed 7 bases, with 15 bases lying between them. The CDR3 loop reads CASSLPNLGQPQHF. The CDR3 DNA reads as TGTGCCAGCAGTCTGCCCAATCTTGGGCAGCCCCAGCATTTT.

The rearrangement joins TRBV25-1 to TRBJ1-1, with 9 nucleotides matching TRBD1. CDR1 MGHDK and CDR2 SYGVNS come from the germline V gene. With V trimmed by 2 bases and J by 4 bases, 5 bases remained unmatched. The CDR3 length is 15 residues. The CDR3 spells CASSEVTGGPTEAFF. The CDR3 nucleotides read TGTGCCAGCAGTGAAGTCACAGGGGGCCCCACTGAAGCTTTCTTT.

The V call is TRBV4-2, the J call TRBJ1-1; D is ambiguous. V lost 0 bases and J 6 bases, leaving 5 bases between the germline ends. CDR1 LGHNA and CDR2 YNFKEQ come from the germline V gene. This CDR3 region has 12 residues. This CDR3 is CASSQDLAEAFF. CDR3 nucleotides: TGTGCCAGCAGCCAAGATCTCGCTGAAGCTTTCTTT.

The sample holds a few counts of this clone. This chain uses TRBV4-1 with TRBJ2-6; 9 nucleotides align to TRBD1. The CDR3 is 14 residues long. V was pared by 1 base and J by 13 bases, with 5 bases of the junction left unmatched. The germline CDR1 and CDR2 sequences are MGHRA and YSYEKL. The chain's CDR3 is CASSQGWTGEVLTF. In DNA, the CDR3 is TGCGCCAGCAGCCAAGGGTGGACAGGGGAAGTCCTGACTTTC.

J is TRBJ1-2 and V is TRBV6-5; possibly TRBD1 for D (5 bases). Trimming pared 6 bases from V and 7 bases from J, leaving 12 bases between. The CDR3 consists of 12 residues. CDR1 is MNHEY and CDR2 is SVGAGI in the germline V gene. This chain's CDR3 is CASRGTSGGYTF. DNA of the CDR3: TGTGCCAGCAGGGGGACTTCCGGTGGCTACACCTTC.

This clone was detected only a few times. The junction departs from the called germline gene at one end, perhaps through a read error. V and J are TRBV6-6 and TRBJ2-1; no reliable D call. This CDR3 has 14 amino acids. Looked up from germline, CDR1 is MNHNY and CDR2 is SVGAGI (reference sequence). The CDR3 here is CASSDSWTTDEQFF. CDR3 bases: TGTGCCAGCAGTGACTCTTGGACCACGGATGAGCAGTTCTTC.

The chain has TRBV5-1 and TRBJ2-3; no clear D. V was clipped by 5 bases and J by 2 bases, with 12 bases between them. CDR1 is SGHRS and CDR2 is YFSETQ in the germline V gene. This CDR3 has 14 residues. As DNA, the CDR3 is TGCGCCAGCAGGGACCGTCTGGTCACAGATACGCAGTATTTT. It yields the protein CASRDRLVTDTQYF.

This clone is a singleton in its sample. The CDR3, as DNA: TGCAGCGTCCTTAGCGGGGGGAGCTCCTACAATGAGCAGTTCTTC. Translated: CSVLSGGSSYNEQFF. The chain recombines TRBV29-1 with TRBJ2-1, with 10 bases identical to TRBD2. The CDR3 spans 15 residues. Per the germline V gene, CDR1 is SQVTM and CDR2 is ANQGSEA. The V gene end was trimmed by 6 bases and the J gene end by 0 bases; junction bases not matched to a gene: 5.

Comments on this clone: Germline is not matched at one junction end, which may reflect a read error. This chain connects TRBV20-1 to TRBJ2-7; D possibly corresponds to TRBD1 (6 bases). CDR1 is DFQATT, CDR2 SNEGSKA, per germline (reference sequence). The CDR3 contains 11 residues. The CDR3 nucleotides are TGTACCACAGGGAACTCCTACGAGCAGTACTTC. Encoded protein: CTTGNSYEQYF.

The V gene is TRBV9, the J gene TRBJ2-1; 11 bases map to TRBD2. Germline CDR1 is SGDLS and CDR2 is YYNGEE. The trim removed 2 bases at V and 8 bases at J, leaving 6 bases unmatched. The CDR3 runs to 15 residues. CDR3 region: CASSVTSGSFDEQFF. CDR3 sequence (DNA): TGTGCCAGCAGCGTCACTAGCGGGAGTTTTGATGAGCAGTTCTTC.

DNA for the CDR3: TGTGCCAGCAGTCTGGCCCAGGGCTCCTACAATGAGCAGTTCTTC. It yields the protein CASSLAQGSYNEQFF. The chain uses TRBV6-5 and TRBJ2-1; possible D gene TRBD1, 5 bases. The V end was cut by 5 bases, the J end by 0 bases, with 11 bases between. CDR3 length: 15 residues. Germline V gene lookup returns CDR1 MNHEY and CDR2 SVGAGI.

V gene TRBV7-6 combines with J gene TRBJ2-7; D gene uncertain. CDR3 size: 13 residues. V was pared by 8 bases and J by 6 bases, with 17 bases between. CDR1 is SGHVS and CDR2 is FNYEAQ in the germline V gene. CDR3 residues: CASGLTRVSEQYF. For the CDR3, the DNA is TGTGCCAGCGGTTTGACGAGAGTCAGCGAGCAGTACTTC.

The sample holds one count of this clone. The chain joins TRBV5-6 to TRBJ1-2, with a weak D call TRBD1 (5 bases). The length of the CDR3 is 17 residues. Germline V gene lookup returns CDR1 SGHDT and CDR2 YYEEEE. V shed 0 bases and J shed 5 bases, with 20 bases lying between them. The CDR3 DNA follows: TGTGCCAGCAGCTTGGATGGTTTTGGGGCGACGGTTTATGGCTACACCTTC. This gives the protein CASSLDGFGATVYGYTF.

About this clone: Germline and junction disagree at one end, which may indicate a read error. The V gene is TRBV5-4, the J gene TRBJ2-7; TRBD1 matches 12 bases. There are 15 residues in the CDR3. The germline gives CDR1 SGHNT, CDR2 YYREEE (reference sequence). CDR3 sequence reads: CASSQGDRGLYEQYF. DNA for the CDR3: TGCGCCAGCAGCCAAGGGGACAGGGGGCTCTACGAGCAGTACTTC. Combining the CDR3 with reference TRBV5-4 and TRBJ2-7 gives the whole variable domain ETGVTQSPTHLIKTRGQQVTLRCSSQSGHNTVSWYQQALGQGPQFIFQYYREEENGRGNFPPRFSGLQFPNYSSELNVNALELDDSALYLCASSQGDRGLYEQYFGPGTRLTVT.

The rearrangement links TRBV9 to TRBJ2-7, with a possible D match to TRBD1 (5 bases). CDR1 SGDLS and CDR2 YYNGEE come from the germline V gene. V shed 4 bases and J shed 4 bases, with 15 bases lying between them. The CDR3 runs 14 residues. CDR3 sequence: CASSYRRGSYEQYF. The CDR3 region has the DNA TGTGCCAGCAGCTATCGAAGGGGCTCTTACGAGCAGTACTTC.

Only one count was recorded for this clone. The rearrangement joins TRBV10-3 to TRBJ2-7; weak D call: TRBD2 (5 bases). Germline CDR1 is ENHRY and CDR2 is SYGVKD. V lost 3 bases and J 3 bases, leaving 12 bases between the germline ends. The CDR3 covers 14 residues. Here the CDR3 DNA reads TGTGCCATCAGTGATATAGAAGCGGTCTACGAGCAGTACTTC. This encodes CAISDIEAVYEQYF.

The chain is built from TRBV6-6 and TRBJ1-1; a possible D gene is TRBD1 (5 bases). V was trimmed by 7 bases and J by 4 bases, leaving 13 bases between them. CDR3 size: 13 residues. In germline, CDR1 is MNHNY, CDR2 SVGAGI (reference sequence). As DNA, the CDR3 is TGTGCCAGCAAAACAGGCCGGGCCACTGAAGCTTTCTTT. It specifies CASKTGRATEAFF.

This clone was seen once. V usage is TRBV6-5 and J usage is TRBJ2-1, with TRBD2 matching over 8 bases. V gave up 3 bases and J gave up 4 bases; unmatched junction bases: 5. CDR3 length equals 15 residues. Germline CDR1 is MNHEY and CDR2 is SVGAGI. The CDR3 coding sequence is TGTGCCAGCAGTTATGAACTAGCGGATTACAATGAGCAGTTCTTC. It translates to CASSYELADYNEQFF.

This rearrangement joins TRBV30 to TRBJ1-4; 7 bases align to TRBD1. The CDR3 spans 14 residues. Germline CDR1 and CDR2: GTSNPN and SVGIG (reference sequence). Germline trimming cut 5 bases from V and 5 bases from J; bases unmatched to any gene: 8. The CDR3 sequence is CAWEARGSNEKLFF. The DNA for the CDR3 is TGTGCCTGGGAAGCCAGGGGGTCGAATGAAAAACTGTTTTTT.

The chain carries TRBV19 and TRBJ2-7, with a weak D call TRBD2 (5 bases). With 9 bases removed from V and 4 bases from J, the gap between germline ends came to 16 bases. The CDR3 has 13 amino acids. Per germline, CDR1 LNHDA and CDR2 SQIVND (reference sequence). The CDR3 is CASSEVAEYEQYF. The DNA of the CDR3 is TGTGCCAGCTCGGAGGTGGCAGAGTACGAGCAGTACTTC.

This clone appeared a single time. The chain employs TRBV5-1 and TRBJ1-4; D is unresolved. V shed 2 bases and J shed 0 bases, with 14 bases lying between them. CDR3 length equals 17 residues. Germline V CDR1 and CDR2: SGHRS, YFSETQ. This CDR3 is CASSLDLGSPTNEKLFF. The CDR3, as DNA: TGCGCCAGCAGCTTAGATTTGGGAAGCCCAACTAATGAAAAACTGTTTTTT.

This clone was detected once. This rearrangement joins TRBV7-6 to TRBJ2-2; D unresolved. Deletions cut 5 bases from V and 10 bases from J, with 8 bases between. The CDR3 runs 11 residues. The germline V gene encodes CDR1 SGHVS and CDR2 FNYEAQ. Here the CDR3 reads CASSPAVELFF. In DNA, the CDR3 is TGTGCCAGCAGCCCGGCGGTGGAGCTGTTTTTT. Looking up the rest from reference TRBV7-6 and TRBJ2-2 gives the full variable domain: GAGVSQSPRYKVTKRGQDVALRCDPISGHVSLYWYRQALGQGPEFLTYFNYEAQQDKSGLPNDRFSAERPEGSISTLTIQRTEQRDSAMYRCASSPAVELFFGEGSRLTVL.

The gene calls are TRBV5-4 and TRBJ2-6, with D possibly matching TRBD1 (6 bases). Looked up from germline, CDR1 is SGHNT and CDR2 is YYREEE (reference sequence). Trimming cost V 0 bases and J 1 base, with 11 bases left between them. The CDR3 sequence is 17 residues long. The CDR3 region is CASSLVQGGSGANVLTF. CDR3 nucleotide sequence: TGTGCCAGCAGCTTGGTACAGGGTGGTTCTGGGGCCAACGTCCTGACTTTC.

A single count supports this clone. The V and J genes are TRBV6-4 and TRBJ1-1, with D maybe TRBD1 (6 bases). CDR1 and CDR2 (germline): MRHNA, SNTAGT. CDR3 length: 16 amino acids. The germline V and J ends were trimmed by 2 bases and 0 bases, with 13 bases remaining between them. The CDR3, as DNA: TGTGCCAGCAGTGACGAAGGGGGGGAAATGAACACTGAAGCTTTCTTT. Translating it yields CASSDEGGEMNTEAFF.

This clone was seen only a few times. CDR3: CASSLGAGTEAFF. The CDR3 DNA sequence: TGTGCCAGCAGCTTGGGGGCAGGTACTGAAGCTTTCTTT. This chain uses TRBV11-2 with TRBJ1-1, with a tentative D call TRBD1 (6 bases). V lost 3 bases and J lost 5, with 10 bases in between. CDR3 size: 13 residues. Germline loops: CDR1 SGHAT, CDR2 FQNNGV.

The gene calls are TRBV28 and TRBJ1-1; D is uncertain. The germline V and J ends were trimmed by 11 bases and 5 bases, with 18 bases remaining between them. This CDR3 has 13 residues. Per the germline V gene, CDR1 is MDHEN and CDR2 is SYDVKM. CDR3 DNA: TGTGCCCTTACTACGAGCGGATGGACTGAAGCTTTCTTT. Its protein product is CALTTSGWTEAFF.

The rearrangement links TRBV2 to TRBJ1-5, with 7 bases lining up with TRBD1. The germline CDR1 and CDR2 sequences are SNHLY and FYNNEI. CDR3 length: 14 amino acids. V trimming: 6 bases; J trimming: 7 bases; junction bases outside the gene matches: 9. This CDR3 is CASRSTGVYQPQHF. The CDR3 DNA reads TGTGCCAGCAGAAGTACAGGGGTATACCAGCCCCAGCATTTT.

The chain has TRBV5-8 and TRBJ2-7, with TRBD1 matching over 9 bases. The CDR3 is 17 residues long. Germline CDR1 reads SGHTS; CDR2 reads YDEGEE. The V gene end was trimmed by 1 base and the J gene end by 4 bases; junction bases not matched to a gene: 12. CDR3 sequence: CASSLPPLGQGTYEQYF. CDR3 DNA sequence: TGTGCCAGCAGCTTGCCGCCTCTTGGACAGGGGACGTACGAGCAGTACTTC.

The chain links TRBV10-3 to TRBJ2-5; tentatively, D is TRBD2 (7 bases). CDR1 is ENHRY, CDR2 SYGVKD, per germline. This CDR3 spans 15 amino acids. Trimming took off 3 bases at V and 2 bases at J, with 13 bases between the two ends. As DNA, the CDR3 is TGTGCCATCAGTGACTGGGGAGGGGGTCAAGAGACCCAGTACTTC. It translates to CAISDWGGGQETQYF.